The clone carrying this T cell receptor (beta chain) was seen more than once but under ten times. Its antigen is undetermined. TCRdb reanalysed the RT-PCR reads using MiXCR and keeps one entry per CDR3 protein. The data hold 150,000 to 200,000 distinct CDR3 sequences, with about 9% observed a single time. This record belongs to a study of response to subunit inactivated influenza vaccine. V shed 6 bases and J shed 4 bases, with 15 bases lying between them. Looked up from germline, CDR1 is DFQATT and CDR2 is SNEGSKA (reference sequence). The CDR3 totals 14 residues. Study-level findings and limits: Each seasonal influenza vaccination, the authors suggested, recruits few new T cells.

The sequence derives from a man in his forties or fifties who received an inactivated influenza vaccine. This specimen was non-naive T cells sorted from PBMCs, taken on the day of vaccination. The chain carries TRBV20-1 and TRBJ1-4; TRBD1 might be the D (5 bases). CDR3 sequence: CSARDSRFNEKLFF. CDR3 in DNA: TGCAGTGCACGCGACAGTAGGTTTAATGAAAAACTGTTTTTT.